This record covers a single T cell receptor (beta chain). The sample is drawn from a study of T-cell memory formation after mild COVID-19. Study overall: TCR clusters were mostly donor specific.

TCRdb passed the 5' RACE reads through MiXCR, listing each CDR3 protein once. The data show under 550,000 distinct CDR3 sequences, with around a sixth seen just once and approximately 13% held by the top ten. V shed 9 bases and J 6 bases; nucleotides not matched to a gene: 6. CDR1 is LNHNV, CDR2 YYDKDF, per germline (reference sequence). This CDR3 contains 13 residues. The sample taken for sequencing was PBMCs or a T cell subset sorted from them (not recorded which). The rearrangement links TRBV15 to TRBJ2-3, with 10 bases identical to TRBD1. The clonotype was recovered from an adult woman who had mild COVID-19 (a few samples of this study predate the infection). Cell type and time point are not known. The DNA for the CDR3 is TGTGCCACGAGGGACAGGGGTACCGATACGCAGTATTTT. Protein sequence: CATRDRGTDTQYF.